This T cell receptor (beta chain) was identified in a study of cytomegalovirus exposure and HLA in healthy donors. Broader study findings: Sequencing depth across donors, presence/absence analyses assumed, was roughly uniform.

Notes on this clone: Its target is not known.

In the PCR, 60 Vbeta and 13 Jbeta primers were used. The assay was immunoSEQ multiplex PCR, and TCRdb's table has in-frame clones only and misses some. Of 250,000 or so clones in the sample, 85% to 95% were seen once. With 3 bases removed from V and 8 bases from J, the gap between germline ends came to 16 bases. This CDR3 is 14 amino acids long. The germline V gene encodes CDR1 LNHDA and CDR2 SQIVND (reference sequence). This chain joins TRBV19 and TRBJ1-2; unclear D gene. The specimen was PBMCs. This sequence originates from a girl aged 2-10 years in good health and CMV-seronegative. CDR3 nucleotides: TGTGCCAGTAGTATCAGCGTCTCCGTCGGAGGCTACACCTTC. This translates into CASSISVSVGGYTF.